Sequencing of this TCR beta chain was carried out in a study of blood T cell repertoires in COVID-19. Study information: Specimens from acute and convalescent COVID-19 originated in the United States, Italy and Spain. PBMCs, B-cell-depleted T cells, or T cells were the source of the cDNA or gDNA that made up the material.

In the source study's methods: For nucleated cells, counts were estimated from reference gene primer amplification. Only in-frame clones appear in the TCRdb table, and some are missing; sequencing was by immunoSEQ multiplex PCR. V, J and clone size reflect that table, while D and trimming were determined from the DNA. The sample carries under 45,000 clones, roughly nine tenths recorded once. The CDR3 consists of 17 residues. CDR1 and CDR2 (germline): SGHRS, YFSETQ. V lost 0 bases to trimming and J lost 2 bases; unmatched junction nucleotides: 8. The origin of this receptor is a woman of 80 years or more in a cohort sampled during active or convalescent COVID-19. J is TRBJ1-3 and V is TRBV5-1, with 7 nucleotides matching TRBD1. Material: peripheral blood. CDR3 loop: CASSLAPETGTGNTIYF. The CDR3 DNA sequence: TGCGCCAGCAGCTTGGCCCCCGAGACAGGGACTGGAAACACCATATATTTT.